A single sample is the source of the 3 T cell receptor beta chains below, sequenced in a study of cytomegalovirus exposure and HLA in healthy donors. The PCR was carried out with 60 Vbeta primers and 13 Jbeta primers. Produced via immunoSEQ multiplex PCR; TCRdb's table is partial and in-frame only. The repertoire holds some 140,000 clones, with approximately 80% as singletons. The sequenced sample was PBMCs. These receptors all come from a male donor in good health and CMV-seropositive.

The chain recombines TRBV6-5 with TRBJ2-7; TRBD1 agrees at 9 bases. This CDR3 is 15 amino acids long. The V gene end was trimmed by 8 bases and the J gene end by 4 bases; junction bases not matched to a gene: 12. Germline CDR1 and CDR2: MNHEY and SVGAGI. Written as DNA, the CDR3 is TGTGCCAGCCGAGCCTCCGGGACAGGGAAATACGAGCAGTACTTC. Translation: CASRASGTGKYEQYF.

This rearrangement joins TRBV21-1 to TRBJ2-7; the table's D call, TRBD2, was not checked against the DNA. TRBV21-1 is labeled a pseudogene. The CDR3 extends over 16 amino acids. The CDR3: CASSKVPSGGSYEQYF. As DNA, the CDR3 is TGTGCCAGCAGCAAAGTCCCTAGTGGAGGCTCCTACGAGCAGTACTTC.

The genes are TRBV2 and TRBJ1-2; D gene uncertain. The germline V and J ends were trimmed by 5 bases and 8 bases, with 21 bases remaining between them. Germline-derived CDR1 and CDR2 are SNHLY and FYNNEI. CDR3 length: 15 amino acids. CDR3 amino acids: CASSHGGQTPDGYTF. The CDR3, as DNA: TGTGCCAGCAGTCACGGTGGGCAGACGCCCGACGGCTACACCTTC.